This entry concerns a single T cell receptor beta chain. Its antigen is currently unknown. The table came from immunoSEQ multiplex PCR; TCRdb's copy has only in-frame clones and leaves some out. There are approximately 43,000 clones in the sample; approximately 80% occur only once, and about 2.7% lies in the top ten. The data stem from a study of OX40 agonist ivuxolimab in advanced cancers. Trimming cost V 7 bases and J 5 bases, with 17 bases left between them. CDR1 is SNHLY and CDR2 is FYNNEI in the germline V gene. This CDR3 comprises 14 residues. Whole-study results and caveats: Normalized T-cell clonal expansion was also low in a subset of nonresponders.

Cycle 7 day 1, cycle 4 day 1, and baseline were the timepoints at which blood was sampled. The material was CD4+ or CD8+ T cells sorted from blood, obtained in a trial of the OX40 agonist ivuxolimab. This chain uses TRBV2 with TRBJ2-5, with D unclear. The receptor was derived from an adult with an advanced solid tumor such as melanoma, head and neck, liver or kidney cancer. This chain's CDR3 is CASIRSRMGETQYF. In DNA form, the CDR3 reads TGTGCCAGCATCCGATCCCGGATGGGGGAGACCCAGTACTTC.